This paragraph covers one TCR beta chain sequence. Described time point: pretreatment peripheral blood. V lost 0 bases and J lost 4, with 13 bases in between. Germline CDR1 and CDR2: SGHRS and YFSETQ. The length of the CDR3 is 15 residues. This entry comes from a study of PD-L1 blockade in urothelial cancer. This table comes from immunoSEQ multiplex PCR, and its TCRdb copy is limited to in-frame clones, with some not included. The repertoire consists of 50,000 or so clones, with about 80% occurring once and the leading ten covering more than 3%. This sequence originates from a man between 65 and 85 years old with urothelial cancer. This chain uses TRBV5-1 with TRBJ1-2; D unclear. Sequencing used PBMCs, obtained around atezolizumab (anti-PD-L1) treatment. CDR3 coding DNA: TGCGCCAGCAGCTTGGTAGCGGAGGGCGGCTATGGCTACACCTTC. This codes for CASSLVAEGGYGYTF.